Listed below are T cell receptor beta chains from one sample, sequenced in a study of shared clonotypes between healthy human individuals. Profiled with immunoSEQ multiplex PCR; TCRdb holds only in-frame clones, not every one. Among more than 2,000,000 clones listed, approximately 92% were seen once. Sequenced material: naive CD4+ T cells sorted from blood. These receptors were collected from a man between 18 and 35 years old in good health. CDR3s include the opening cysteine and the closing phenylalanine or tryptophan. The D gene is left open where the match is weak. A row's size may be missing; if present it is once, few, many or a size class.

J	size	D	V	CDR3	DNA
TRBJ2-5	.	TRBD2	TRBV7-8	CASSLASWGRGRGGSRETQYF	TGTGCCAGCAGCTTAGCTTCGTGGGGCCGCGGGAGAGGTGGTTCGCGAGAGACCCAGTACTTC
TRBJ1-1	.	.	TRBV15	CATSARGSNTEAFF	TGTGCCACCAGCGCCAGGGGATCGAACACTGAAGCTTTCTTT
TRBJ2-7	once	TRBD2	TRBV6-1	CASSESGSYEQYF	TGTGCCAGCAGTGAAAGCGGGAGCTACGAGCAGTACTTC
TRBJ1-5	.	TRBD1	TRBV5-4	CASSPGQGRDQPQHF	TGTGCCAGCAGCCCCGGACAGGGTAGAGATCAGCCCCAGCATTTT
TRBJ1-1	few	.	TRBV6-5	CASSRTNTEAFF	TGTGCCAGCAGCCGGACCAACACTGAAGCTTTCTTT
TRBJ2-2	.	.	TRBV7-2	CASSLAGTETGELFF	TGTGCCAGCAGCTTAGCCGGGACTGAGACCGGGGAGCTGTTTTTT
TRBJ2-7	.	.	TRBV5-1	CASSNGNSYEQYF	TGCGCCAGCAGCAACGGGAACTCCTACGAGCAGTACTTC
TRBJ2-1	.	TRBD2	TRBV7-2	CASSKTISGKSYEQFF	TGTGCCAGCAGCAAAACGATTAGCGGGAAGTCTTATGAGCAGTTCTTC
TRBJ2-7	.	.	TRBV19	CASSIGHGSYEQYF	TGTGCCAGTAGTATAGGTCACGGATCCTACGAGCAGTACTTC
TRBJ2-5	.	.	TRBV9	CASSVGGSGQETQYF	TGTGCCAGCAGCGTAGGTGGTAGCGGACAAGAGACCCAGTACTTC
TRBJ2-1	.	TRBD2	TRBV27	CASSFSGGLYNEQFF	TGTGCCAGCAGTTTTAGCGGGGGACTCTACAATGAGCAGTTCTTC
TRBJ1-5	.	.	TRBV6-1	CASSADSNQPQHF	TGTGCCAGCAGTGCGGACAGTAATCAGCCCCAGCATTTT
TRBJ1-6	.	.	TRBV19	CASKEGGAEGRSPLHF	TGTGCCAGTAAGGAGGGGGGCGCGGAAGGGAGGTCACCCCTCCACTTT
TRBJ1-3	.	TRBD1	TRBV30	CAWARGQGVNTIYF	TGTGCCTGGGCGAGGGGACAGGGAGTAAACACCATATATTTT
TRBJ2-7	.	TRBD1	TRBV29-1	CSVGGPGQGLYEQYF	TGCAGCGTTGGAGGGCCGGGACAGGGTCTCTACGAGCAGTACTTC
TRBJ2-7	.	TRBD1	TRBV7-9	CASSKRTGDGEQYF	TGTGCCAGCAGCAAACGGACAGGGGACGGCGAGCAGTACTTC
TRBJ1-3	.	.	TRBV11-2	CASSLDRLSGNTIYF	TGTGCCAGCAGCTTAGATCGTCTCTCTGGAAACACCATATATTTT
TRBJ2-5	.	TRBD2	TRBV30	CAWEAGGAQYF	TGTGCCTGGGAAGCGGGGGGCGCCCAGTACTTC
TRBJ1-1	.	.	TRBV11-2	CASSLINGVMNTEAFF	TGTGCCAGCAGCTTAATCAATGGGGTAATGAACACTGAAGCTTTCTTT
TRBJ1-4	.	.	TRBV2	CASSDEGTTNEKLFF	TGTGCCAGCAGTGACGAAGGGACAACTAATGAAAAACTGTTTTTT
TRBJ2-3	.	TRBD2	TRBV5-6	CASRPDSGGVANTQYF	TGTGCCAGCAGACCTGATAGCGGGGGGGTAGCTAATACGCAGTATTTT
TRBJ2-2	once	.	TRBV10-3	CAAAQQNTGELFF	TGTGCCGCGGCGCAACAGAACACCGGGGAGCTGTTTTTT
TRBJ1-5	few	.	TRBV6-5	CASNRLNQPQHF	TGTGCCAGCAACAGACTCAATCAGCCCCAGCATTTT
TRBJ2-2	.	TRBD1	TRBV2	CASSDLGLGQGESTGELFF	TGTGCCAGCAGTGATTTAGGTCTGGGGCAGGGGGAAAGCACCGGGGAGCTGTTTTTT
TRBJ1-2	once	TRBD1	TRBV6-6	CASSLTGSNGYTF	TGTGCCAGCAGTTTGACAGGGAGTAATGGCTACACCTTC